This T cell receptor beta chain was obtained from a study of Ad26.COV2.S vaccination and SARS-CoV-2 variants. Study results and caveats: Placebo and vaccine recipients had non-spike TCR breadth that was similar.

Treatment: approximately 18 received Ad26.COV2.S at low or high dose, single or two shots; 5 received placebo; per-sample allocation not given. Sampling was done on day 63 after the first vaccine or placebo injection. Immunization relied on an Ad26 vector, which expressed Wuhan-strain SARS-CoV-2 spike. Germline V gives CDR1 SGHAT, CDR2 FQNNGV. This CDR3 spans 15 amino acids. Trimming pared 2 bases from V and 5 bases from J, leaving 15 bases between. Here immunoSEQ multiplex PCR was the method, and the copy in TCRdb shows in-frame clones only, minus some. Of about 680,000 clones in the sample, roughly 90% were seen once. Concerning this clone itself: Its antigen is unknown.

The receptor's source is a person between 18 and 65 years old who received the Ad26.COV2.S COVID-19 vaccine or a placebo. The gene calls are TRBV11-2 and TRBJ2-5; D perhaps matches TRBD1 (5 bases). This specimen consisted of peripheral blood, obtained in a trial of Ad26.COV2.S vaccine versus placebo. This chain's CDR3 is CASSLMGLIRETQYF. For the CDR3, the DNA is TGTGCCAGCAGCTTAATGGGGCTGATACGGGAGACCCAGTACTTC.